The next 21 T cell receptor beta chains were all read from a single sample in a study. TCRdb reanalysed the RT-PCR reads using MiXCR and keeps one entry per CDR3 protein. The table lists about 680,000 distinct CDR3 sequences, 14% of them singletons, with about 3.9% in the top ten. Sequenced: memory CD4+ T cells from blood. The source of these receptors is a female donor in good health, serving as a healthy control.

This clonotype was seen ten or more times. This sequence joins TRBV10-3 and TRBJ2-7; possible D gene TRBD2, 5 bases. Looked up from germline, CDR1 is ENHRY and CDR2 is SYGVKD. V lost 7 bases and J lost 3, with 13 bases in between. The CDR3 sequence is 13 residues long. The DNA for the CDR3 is TGTGCCATCACCCCCTCCCGGGACTACGAGCAGTACTTC. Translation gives CAITPSRDYEQYF.

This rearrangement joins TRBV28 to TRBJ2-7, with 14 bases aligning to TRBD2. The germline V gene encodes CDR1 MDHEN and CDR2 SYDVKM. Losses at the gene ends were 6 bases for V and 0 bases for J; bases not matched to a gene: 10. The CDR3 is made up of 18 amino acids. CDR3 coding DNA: TGTGCCAGCAGACGAGGACTAGCGGGAGGACTAAGCTCCTACGAGCAGTACTTC. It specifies CASRRGLAGGLSSYEQYF.

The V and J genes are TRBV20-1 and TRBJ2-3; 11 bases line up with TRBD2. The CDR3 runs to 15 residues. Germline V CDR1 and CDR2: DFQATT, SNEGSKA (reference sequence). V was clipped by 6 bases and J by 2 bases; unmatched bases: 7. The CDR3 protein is CSAPRTSGHTDTQYF. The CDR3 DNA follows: TGCAGTGCCCCGAGGACTAGCGGGCACACAGATACGCAGTATTTT.

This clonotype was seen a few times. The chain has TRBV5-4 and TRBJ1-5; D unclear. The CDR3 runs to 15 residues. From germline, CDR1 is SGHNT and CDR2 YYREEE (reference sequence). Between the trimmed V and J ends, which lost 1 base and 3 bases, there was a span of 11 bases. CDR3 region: CASSLSGENNQPQHF. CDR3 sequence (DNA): TGTGCCAGCAGCTTGTCAGGTGAAAACAATCAGCCCCAGCATTTT.

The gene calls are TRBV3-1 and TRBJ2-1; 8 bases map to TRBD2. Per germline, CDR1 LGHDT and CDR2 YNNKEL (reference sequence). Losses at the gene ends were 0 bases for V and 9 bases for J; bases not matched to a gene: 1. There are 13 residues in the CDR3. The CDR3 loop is CASSQDREGEQFF. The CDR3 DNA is TGTGCCAGCAGCCAAGATCGGGAGGGTGAGCAGTTCTTC.

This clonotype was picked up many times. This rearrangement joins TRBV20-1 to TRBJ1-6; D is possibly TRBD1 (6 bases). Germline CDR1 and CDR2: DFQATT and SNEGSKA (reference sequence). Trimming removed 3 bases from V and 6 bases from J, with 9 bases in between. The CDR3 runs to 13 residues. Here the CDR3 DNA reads TGCAGTGCTAGCAGGGGTTTTAATTCACCCCTCCACTTT. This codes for CSASRGFNSPLHF.

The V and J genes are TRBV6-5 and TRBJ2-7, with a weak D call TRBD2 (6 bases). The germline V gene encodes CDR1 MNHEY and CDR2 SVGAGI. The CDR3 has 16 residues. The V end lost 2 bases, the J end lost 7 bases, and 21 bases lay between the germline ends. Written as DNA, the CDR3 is TGTGCCAGCAGTTACGGCTTACTAGGAGGGGTAGGAGAGCAGTACTTC. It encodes CASSYGLLGGVGEQYF.

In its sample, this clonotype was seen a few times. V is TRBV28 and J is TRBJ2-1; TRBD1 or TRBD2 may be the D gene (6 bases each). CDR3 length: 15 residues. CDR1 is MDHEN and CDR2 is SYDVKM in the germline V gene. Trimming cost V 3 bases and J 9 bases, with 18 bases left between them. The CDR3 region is CASSFFTGRLGEQFF. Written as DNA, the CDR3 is TGTGCCAGCAGTTTCTTTACAGGGAGGTTAGGTGAGCAGTTCTTC. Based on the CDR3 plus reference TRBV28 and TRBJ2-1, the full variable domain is DVKVTQSSRYLVKRTGEKVFLECVQDMDHENMFWYRQDPGLGLRLIYFSYDVKMKEKGDIPEGYSVSREKKERFSLILESASTNQTSMYLCASSFFTGRLGEQFFGPGTRLTVL.

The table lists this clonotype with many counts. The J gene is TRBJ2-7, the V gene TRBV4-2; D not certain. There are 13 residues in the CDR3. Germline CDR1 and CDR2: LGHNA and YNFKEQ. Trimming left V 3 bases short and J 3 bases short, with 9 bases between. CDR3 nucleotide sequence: TGTGCCAGCAGCCAGAGTATTAACTACGAGCAGTACTTC. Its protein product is CASSQSINYEQYF.

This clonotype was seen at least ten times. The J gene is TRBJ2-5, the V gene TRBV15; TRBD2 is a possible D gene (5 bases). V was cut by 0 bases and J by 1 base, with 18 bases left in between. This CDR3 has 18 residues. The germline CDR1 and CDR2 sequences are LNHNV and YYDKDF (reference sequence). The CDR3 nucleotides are TGTGCCACCAGCAGAGATAGCTTCCTCGATGCGGGCCAAGAGACCCAGTACTTC. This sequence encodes CATSRDSFLDAGQETQYF.

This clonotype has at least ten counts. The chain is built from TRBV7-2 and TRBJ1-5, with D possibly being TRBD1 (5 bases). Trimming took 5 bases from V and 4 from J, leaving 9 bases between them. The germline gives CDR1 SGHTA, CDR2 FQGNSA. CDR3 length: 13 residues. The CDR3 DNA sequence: TGTGCCAGCAGCCGGGACGGGAATCAGCCCCAGCATTTT. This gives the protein CASSRDGNQPQHF.

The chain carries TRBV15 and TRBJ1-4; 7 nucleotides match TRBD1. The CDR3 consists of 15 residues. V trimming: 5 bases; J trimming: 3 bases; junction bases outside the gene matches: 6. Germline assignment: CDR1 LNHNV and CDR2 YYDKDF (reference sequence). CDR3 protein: CATSARDSPNEKLFF. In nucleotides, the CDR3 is TGTGCCACCAGCGCCCGGGACAGCCCTAATGAAAAACTGTTTTTT. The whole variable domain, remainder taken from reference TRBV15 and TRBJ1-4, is DAMVIQNPRYQVTQFGKPVTLSCSQTLNHNVMYWYQQKSSQAPKLLFHYYDKDFNNEADTPDNFQSRRPNTSFCFLDIRSPGLGDTAMYLCATSARDSPNEKLFFGSGTQLSVL.

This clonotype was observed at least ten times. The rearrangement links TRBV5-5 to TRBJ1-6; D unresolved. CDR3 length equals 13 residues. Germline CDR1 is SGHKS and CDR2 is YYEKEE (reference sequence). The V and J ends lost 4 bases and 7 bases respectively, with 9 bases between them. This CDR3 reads CASSPGPNSPLHF. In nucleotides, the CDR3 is TGTGCCAGCAGCCCTGGGCCGAATTCACCCCTCCACTTT.

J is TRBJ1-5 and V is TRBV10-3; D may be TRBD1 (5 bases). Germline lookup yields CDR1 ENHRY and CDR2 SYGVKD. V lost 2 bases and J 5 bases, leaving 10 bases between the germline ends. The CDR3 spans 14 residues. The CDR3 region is CAISERGRDQPQHF. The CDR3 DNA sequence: TGTGCCATCAGTGAGAGGGGACGGGATCAGCCCCAGCATTTT.

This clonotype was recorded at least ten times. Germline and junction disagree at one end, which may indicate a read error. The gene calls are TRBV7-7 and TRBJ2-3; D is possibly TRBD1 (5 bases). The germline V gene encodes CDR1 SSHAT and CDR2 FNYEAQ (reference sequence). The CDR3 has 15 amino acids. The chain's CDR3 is CASSRGASSTDTQYF. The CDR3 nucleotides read TGTGCTAGCAGCCGTGGGGCATCTAGCACAGATACGCAGTATTTT.

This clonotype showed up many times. The CDR3 nucleotides read TGCGCCAGCAGCTCCCTCGGGGAGGGACAAGAGACCCAGTACTTC. Its protein product is CASSSLGEGQETQYF. The V and J genes are TRBV5-1 and TRBJ2-5; TRBD2 aligns across 7 bases. CDR3 size: 15 residues. Germline CDR1 is SGHRS and CDR2 is YFSETQ. The junction had 7 bases not matched to a gene; V was cut back by 3 bases and J by 2 bases.

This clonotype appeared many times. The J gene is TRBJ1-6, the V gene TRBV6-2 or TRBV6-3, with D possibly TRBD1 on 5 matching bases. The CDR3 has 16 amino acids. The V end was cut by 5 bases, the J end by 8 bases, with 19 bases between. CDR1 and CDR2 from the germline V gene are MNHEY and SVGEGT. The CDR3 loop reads CASSPLGPGTYSPLHF. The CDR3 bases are TGTGCCAGCAGTCCCCTCGGACCAGGGACTTATTCACCCCTCCACTTT.

This CDR3 reads CASSLGVVTGRTDTQYF. The CDR3 bases are TGCGCCAGCAGCTTGGGTGTCGTGACGGGACGAACAGATACGCAGTATTTT. This chain joins TRBV5-1 and TRBJ2-3; possibly TRBD1 or TRBD2 for D (5 bases each). The V end was cut by 0 bases, the J end by 3 bases, with 17 bases between. Germline V CDR1 and CDR2: SGHRS, YFSETQ. The CDR3 length is 17 residues.

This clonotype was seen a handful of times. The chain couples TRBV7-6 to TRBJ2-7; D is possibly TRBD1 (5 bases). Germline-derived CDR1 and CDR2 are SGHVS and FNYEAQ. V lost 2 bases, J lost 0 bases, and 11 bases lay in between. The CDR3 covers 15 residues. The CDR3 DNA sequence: TGTGCCAGCAGCTTACAGGGTAGCACCTCCTACGAGCAGTACTTC. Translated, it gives CASSLQGSTSYEQYF.

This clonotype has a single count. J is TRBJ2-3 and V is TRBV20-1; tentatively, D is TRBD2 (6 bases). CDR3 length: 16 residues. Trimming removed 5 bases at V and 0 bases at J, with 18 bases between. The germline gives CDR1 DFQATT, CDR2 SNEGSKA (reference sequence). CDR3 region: CSALPHGGASTDTQYF. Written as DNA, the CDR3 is TGCAGTGCTTTACCCCACGGCGGGGCTAGCACAGATACGCAGTATTTT.

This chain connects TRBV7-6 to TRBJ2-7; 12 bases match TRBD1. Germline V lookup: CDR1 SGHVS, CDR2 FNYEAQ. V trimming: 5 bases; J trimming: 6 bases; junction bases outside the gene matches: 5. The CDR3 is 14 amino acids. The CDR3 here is CASSHGTGGGEQYF. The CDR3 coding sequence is TGTGCCAGCAGCCACGGGACAGGGGGCGGCGAGCAGTACTTC.